This entry is about one T cell receptor (beta chain). Its antigen is not identified. This record belongs to a study of cytotoxic CD8 clonotypes in ibrutinib-treated CLL. Study-wide background: The cohort had 11 relapsed/refractory and some 14 treatment-naive patients, around 18 IGHV unmutated. Once treatment had gone on for a median of around 11 months, range 6 to 36, response samples were drawn.

Points from the study as a whole: Baseline clonality was higher than in age-matched healthy donors and moved in step with circulating CD8+ T-cell counts.

Sequencing was designed to attain a depth spanning 1 in 200,000 to 1 in 1 million T cells. Produced via immunoSEQ multiplex PCR; TCRdb's table is partial and in-frame only. The sample records under 200,000 clones, roughly four fifths being singletons. Between the trimmed V and J ends, which lost 0 bases and 12 bases, there was a span of 10 bases. This CDR3 comprises 12 residues. The germline CDR1 and CDR2 sequences are SGDLS and YYNGEE. This specimen consisted of PBMCs, obtained after 24 months of ibrutinib treatment. The receptor's source is a human donor with chronic lymphocytic leukemia. The rearrangement uses TRBV9 and TRBJ2-1; D is perhaps TRBD1 (6 bases). Here the CDR3 reads CASSVGGGVQFF. CDR3 in DNA: TGTGCCAGCAGCGTAGGTGGGGGCGTGCAGTTCTTC.